This entry concerns a single T cell receptor (beta chain). This sample was included in a study of cytomegalovirus exposure and HLA in healthy donors. Overall study: Early release data held approximately 81 million unique TCRs from HLA-typed donors.

The study ran its PCR with 60 Vbeta and 13 Jbeta primers. The protocol was immunoSEQ multiplex PCR, while the TCRdb copy is restricted to in-frame clones and leaves out a portion. This repertoire includes roughly 100,000 clones. This CDR3 spans 19 amino acids. V lost 5 bases to trimming and J lost 2 bases; unmatched junction nucleotides: 18. Germline values: CDR1 SGHNT, CDR2 YENEEA. The rearrangement links TRBV11-3 to TRBJ2-7; 10 bases agree with TRBD2. This TCR derives from a woman aged 30 to 39 in good health and CMV-seronegative. The material sequenced was PBMCs. The CDR3 reads CASSRGASGRAEGTYEQYF. The CDR3 DNA reads TGTGCCAGCAGCCGCGGGGCTAGCGGGAGAGCAGAGGGGACCTACGAGCAGTACTTC. Looking up the rest from reference TRBV11-3 and TRBJ2-7 gives the full variable domain: EAGVVQSPRYKIIEKKQPVAFWCNPISGHNTLYWYLQNLGQGPELLIRYENEEAVDDSQLPKDRFSAERLKGVDSTLKIQPAELGDSAVYLCASSRGASGRAEGTYEQYFGPGTRLTVT.